Following are 5 T cell receptor beta chains from one sample sequenced in a study of CD8 T cells in ankylosing spondylitis. One entry per CDR3 protein, called by TCRdb with MiXCR from the 5' RACE reads. The sample contains about 250,000 distinct CDR3 sequences, roughly a third of which appear only once. Source material: blood, either unsorted or a sorted T cell fraction (not recorded which). The receptors originated from a male donor with ankylosing spondylitis or in good health (not recorded which).

This clonotype occurred a few times. The chain couples TRBV12-3 or TRBV12-4 to TRBJ2-3, with TRBD2 identical over 11 bases. The CDR3 has 16 residues. The trim removed 5 bases at V and 0 bases at J, leaving 4 bases unmatched. For the CDR3, the DNA is TGTGCCAGCAGTGTGGGACTAGCGGTGAGCACAGATACGCAGTATTTT. This encodes CASSVGLAVSTDTQYF.

The V and J genes are TRBV12-3 or TRBV12-4 and TRBJ1-1; 8 positions match TRBD1. Unmatched junction bases numbered 8, after V lost 5 bases and J lost 0 bases. CDR3 length equals 16 residues. The CDR3 DNA sequence: TGTGCCAGCAGTCCCCCCCGGACAGGGTTGAACACTGAAGCTTTCTTT. Amino acid sequence: CASSPPRTGLNTEAFF.

The V call is TRBV11-2, the J call TRBJ2-3; 10 bases agree with TRBD1. The CDR3 loop spans 19 amino acids. Germline loops: CDR1 SGHAT, CDR2 FQNNGV. V lost 2 bases to trimming and J lost 3 bases; unmatched junction nucleotides: 14. The CDR3 DNA follows: TGTGCCAGCAGCTTATTTCAGTTCCCGGGACAGGGGTGGACAGATACGCAGTATTTT. This codes for CASSLFQFPGQGWTDTQYF.

In this sample, this clonotype turned up a few times. The J gene is TRBJ2-1, the V gene TRBV5-6; D remains unclear. The CDR3 is 17 residues long. Trimming left V 0 bases short and J 3 bases short, with 16 bases between. CDR1 is SGHDT, CDR2 YYEEEE, per germline. Here the CDR3 DNA reads TGTGCCAGCAGCTTGGATCTAGGCAGCCTACTCTACAATGAGCAGTTCTTC. Residues: CASSLDLGSLLYNEQFF.

The V and J genes are TRBV20-1 and TRBJ2-3; 7 bases fit TRBD2. CDR1 DFQATT and CDR2 SNEGSKA come from the germline V gene (reference sequence). The CDR3 extends over 15 amino acids. The trim removed 0 bases at V and 3 bases at J, leaving 6 bases unmatched. The CDR3 loop is CSARDQRGPTDTQYF. CDR3 coding DNA: TGCAGTGCTAGAGATCAGCGGGGACCGACAGATACGCAGTATTTT.